This TCR beta chain was recorded in a study of blood T cells in healthy people across ages. Study-wide findings and caveats: Long-lived donors had more naive CD4+ cells and higher diversity than aged donors. The lack of PBMC sorting stopped any conclusive naive versus antigen-experienced comparison.

The V gene lost 3 bases and the J gene lost 5 bases, with 16 bases spanning the gap. Germline V gene sequence: CDR1 DFQATT, CDR2 SNEGSKA (reference sequence). The length of the CDR3 is 14 residues. Combining a sample-barcoded 5' primer with a J-beta primer mix, a second PCR ran for roughly 7 to 12 cycles. The template-switch adaptor, which had 12 random nucleotides, put a tag on each cDNA molecule. TCRdb independently ran MiXCR on the 5' RACE reads; one entry per CDR3 protein. The sample holds roughly 860,000 distinct CDR3 sequences, approximately 65% seen once. This clonotype was observed a few times. Its antigen is not identified.

The chain employs TRBV20-1 and TRBJ2-5; tentatively, D is TRBD1 or TRBD2 (6 bases each). Source material: blood. The receptor comes from a man in his thirties or forties in good health. CDR3 amino acids: CSASTVGGLETQYF. The CDR3 DNA reads TGCAGTGCTAGCACGGTGGGGGGCCTGGAGACCCAGTACTTC.